This T cell receptor (beta chain) was captured in a study of molecular identifiers for immune sequencing clone quantification (dated by TCRdb to 2017 to 2018). In the study overall: In a replicate experiment, RNA from roughly 21,000 or 96,000 naive CD8 T cells was split into five aliquots, four of which were sequenced. CD8 T cells were used in a methods study to benchmark molecular-identifier clustering-based TCR repertoire sequencing (MIDCIRS) and TCR RNA copy counting. Beyond this particular receptor, the publication reports: In CMV-specific effector cells, clones with more than 20 RNA copies accounted for over 99% of molecules, whereas in naive cells such clones accounted for under 1%. Highly expanded clone sizes could be underestimated because identical TCR molecules may share a barcode. Spiked-in Jurkat TCR RNA (roughly 10 copies' worth), which is not part of the donor repertoire, was contained in the naive libraries. Modeling estimated about three recovered TCR RNA copies per cell, compared with about 9.3 by digital PCR, which implies roughly 29% capture efficiency. Without barcode sub-clustering, chimeric consensus sequences inflated TCR diversity; chimeras reached as high as 47%. A single cell's worth of spiked-in Jurkat TCR RNA was reported detectable even among around 1 million naive CD8 T cells.

The CDR3, cysteine through phenylalanine, is 14 amino acids long. The sequence is cut down to CDR3 DNA, 42 bases in frame from base 1. The germline V gene provides CDR1 SGDLS and CDR2 YYNGEE. V is reduced by 0 bases and J by 5 bases, leaving a spacing of 12 bases between them. The library was generated by PCR. Instrument used: NextSeq 500. Bulk TCR libraries were prepared as previously described, using TCR primers listed in Table S5. The Qiagen AllPrep DNA/RNA kit was used to purify total RNA. Before analysis, reads from multiple sequencing runs of one library were combined. The study's own analysis went as follows. Only reads with exact TCR constant sequence were kept, trimmed to 150 nt, and grouped by their 12-nt molecular barcodes. Reads within each barcode group were sub-clustered using a 15% Levenshtein threshold, and quality-weighted consensus sequences were constructed for each RNA molecule. Non-functional sequences were excluded, and lower-count sequences lying one edit away from another sequence were also excluded. On the basis of fitting two negative binomial distributions, barcode sub-clusters with fewer than 20% of the maximum read count were discarded. TCRdb reprocessing: public reads trimmed at Q25 with fastp, clones called with MiXCR, in-frame beta chains kept. Identical CDR3 protein sequences are pooled into one entry, listed with their most common genes and DNA. The V and J calls and clone size come from TCRdb's table, not from the authors' own analysis. Counted in this sample were some 580,000 distinct CDR3 sequences; about 25% of them appeared once. Jointly, the top ten make up about 0.73% of the sample.

This clonotype was recorded a few times. Its cognate antigen has yet to be identified. Base qualities are not provided; no much larger clone lies one nucleotide away. Libraries of naive CD8 T cells were built from anywhere between about 18,000 and 1,000,000 sorted cells, with 10%, 30% or 50% of the purified RNA used. On a BD FACSAria II, naive CD8 T cells were FACS-sorted as CD8+CD4-CCR7+CD45RA+ and collected into RLT Plus buffer. Roughly 10 TCR copies' worth of Jurkat RNA were spiked into about 19,000-1,100,000 naive CD8 T cell samples to test detection sensitivity. Enrichment of CD8 T cells was done with RosetteSep CD8+ T Cell Enrichment Cocktail plus Ficoll-Paque, and ACK red cell lysis came afterward.

Here the chain combines TRBV9 and TRBJ2-7; TRBD2 is a possible D gene, resting on 6 matching bases. Sequencing was performed on naive CD8+ T cells from blood, with Jurkat cell RNA spiked in. This specimen's cell subset or site label, per the study, means: FACS-sorted CD8+CD4-CCR7+CD45RA+ naive T cells. The receptor comes from a human donor in good health. Some libraries in this study had Jurkat cell RNA spiked in. The nucleotides read TGTGCCAGCAGCGTAGGGGGGGTCGTGAACGAGCAGTACTTC. It encodes CASSVGGVVNEQYF.